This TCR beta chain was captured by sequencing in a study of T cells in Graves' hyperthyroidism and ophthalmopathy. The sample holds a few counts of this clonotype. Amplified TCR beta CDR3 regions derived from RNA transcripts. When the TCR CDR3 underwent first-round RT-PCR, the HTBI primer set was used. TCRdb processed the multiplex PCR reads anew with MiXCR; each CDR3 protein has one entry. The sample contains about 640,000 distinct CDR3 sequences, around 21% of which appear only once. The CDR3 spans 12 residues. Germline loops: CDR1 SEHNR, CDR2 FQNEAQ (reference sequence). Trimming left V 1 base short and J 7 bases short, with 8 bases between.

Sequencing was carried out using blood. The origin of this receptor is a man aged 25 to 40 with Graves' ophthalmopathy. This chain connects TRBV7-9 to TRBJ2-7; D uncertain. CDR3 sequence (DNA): TGTGCCAGCAGCTTAGTCCCTTGGGAGCAGTACTTC. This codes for CASSLVPWEQYF.